These T cell receptor beta chains were read from a single sample in a study of blood T cells in healthy people across ages. TCRdb recomputed calls from the 5' RACE reads with MiXCR, one row per CDR3 protein. The sample lists 1.2 million to 1.5 million distinct CDR3 sequences, around 39% seen once, with approximately 7.9% in the top ten. The sequenced material came from blood. These receptor sequences come from a woman younger than 35 in good health. CDR3s include the opening cysteine and the closing phenylalanine or tryptophan. The D gene is left open where the match is weak. Only some rows state a clone size, as once, few, many or a class for expanded clones.

TRBJ1-1	few	TRBD1	13	TRBV6-5	TGTGCCAGCAGTTCAGTTGGGGACAGGGTGGCTTTCTTT	CASSSVGDRVAFF
TRBJ1-1	.	.	13	TRBV7-3	TGTGCCAGCAGCTTAGGGTATGGGGTTGAAGCTTTCTTT	CASSLGYGVEAFF
TRBJ2-7	.	.	14	TRBV10-2	TGCGCCATCCAATCCCAGGCGGGATCTCACGAGCAGTACTTC	CAIQSQAGSHEQYF
TRBJ2-4	few	.	13	TRBV6-1	TGTGCCAGCAGTGAAACGACATCTGGCATTCAGTACTTC	CASSETTSGIQYF
TRBJ2-4	.	.	14	TRBV28	TGTGCCAGCAGTTTACCGGGGCAAGGAGGCATTCAGTACTTC	CASSLPGQGGIQYF
TRBJ2-5	.	.	14	TRBV12-3/TRBV12-4	TGTGCCAGCAGCCGGAAGACCCTGAACAATGAGCAGTACTTC	CASSRKTLNNEQYF
TRBJ2-1	.	TRBD2	16	TRBV5-1	TGCGCCAGCAGCCACCGGACTAGCGGGAGTAGCGATGAGCAGTTCTTC	CASSHRTSGSSDEQFF
TRBJ2-1	.	TRBD2	15	TRBV20-1	TGCAGTGCTACCCTAACGGGAGGGAACTACAATGAGCAGTTCTTC	CSATLTGGNYNEQFF
TRBJ1-2	.	.	11	TRBV2	TGTGCCAGCAGGGAGAACTATGGCTACACCTTC	CASRENYGYTF
TRBJ2-7	few	TRBD1	15	TRBV11-1	TGTGCCAGCAGCTTATTACAGGGGGCCCCCTACGAGCAGTACTTC	CASSLLQGAPYEQYF
TRBJ2-2	many	TRBD2	16	TRBV27	TGTGCCAGCAGTTTAGGCCTAGCGGGGGGCACCGGGGAGCTGTTTTTT	CASSLGLAGGTGELFF
TRBJ1-1	.	.	13	TRBV7-9	TGTGCCAGCACGGGCAACATGAACACTGAAGCTTTCTTT	CASTGNMNTEAFF
TRBJ2-4	many	TRBD1	16	TRBV3-1	TGTGCCAGCAGCCAAGGTTACGGGACAGTCAAAAACATTCAGTACTTC	CASSQGYGTVKNIQYF
TRBJ1-1	few	.	13	TRBV4-1	TGCGCCAGCAGCCAAAGGCAGGAAACTGAAGCTTTCTTT	CASSQRQETEAFF
TRBJ1-2	.	.	16	TRBV12-3/TRBV12-4	TGTGCCAGCGGCTCTGGGGGGGGACTCTCTAACTATGGCTACACCTTC	CASGSGGGLSNYGYTF
TRBJ2-1	.	.	16	TRBV5-6	TGTGCCAGCAGCTTGGGGAACCGGGCAAACCAAGAGACCCAGTTCTTC	CASSLGNRANQETQFF
TRBJ1-2	.	.	11	TRBV3-1	TGTGCCAGCTACGGGCTCTATGGCTACACCTTC	CASYGLYGYTF
TRBJ2-5	.	.	18	TRBV21-1	TGTGCCAGCAGCAGGGGTCCCAATCAGCGTTACGAGTTCAATGGGCAGTACTTC	CASSRGPNQRYEFNGQYF
TRBJ1-5	few	.	16	TRBV7-8	TGTGCCAGCAGCCTGGACGGAGCGTATAGCAATCAGCCCCAGCATTTT	CASSLDGAYSNQPQHF
TRBJ2-6	once	.	20	TRBV7-8	TGTGCCAGCAGCTTGGATGCCGCTAGCGTGGGACTCGCCGGGGCCAACGTCCTGACTTTC	CASSLDAASVGLAGANVLTF
TRBJ2-1	.	TRBD2	15	TRBV4-1	TGCGCCAGCAGCCAACCGGGACTAGCGGGATCTGAGCGGTTCTTC	CASSQPGLAGSERFF
TRBJ1-6	.	TRBD1	15	TRBV6-5	TGTGCCAGCACCGGGGGGACAGGAGGAGGTTCACCCCTCCACTTT	CASTGGTGGGSPLHF
TRBJ1-2	few	.	12	TRBV12-3/TRBV12-4	TGTGCCAGCAGACAGGGTGTTGATGGCTACACCTTC	CASRQGVDGYTF
TRBJ2-7	.	.	13	TRBV13	TGTGCCAGCAGCCACAGCTCGGACTACGAGCAGTACTTC	CASSHSSDYEQYF
TRBJ1-1	few	TRBD1	14	TRBV7-2	TGTGCCAGCGGCCAGGGGGGTGCGGGATCTGAAGCTTTCTTT	CASGQGGAGSEAFF
TRBJ2-4	.	.	17	TRBV12-3/TRBV12-4	TGTGCCAGCAGTTTAGCGTTTACTGGCAATCGGGTGGGAGAGCAGTACTTC	CASSLAFTGNRVGEQYF
TRBJ2-1	many	.	10	TRBV29-1	TGCAGCGTTGAAGAGAATGAGCAGTTCTTC	CSVEENEQFF
TRBJ1-1	.	.	13	TRBV20-1	TGCAGTGCTAGCGACGGGCCGAGCACTGAAGCTTTCTTT	CSASDGPSTEAFF
TRBJ1-4	.	.	12	TRBV20-1	TGCAGTGCTAGTCGGGAGAATGAAAAACTGTTTTTT	CSASRENEKLFF
TRBJ2-5	.	.	12	TRBV28	TGTGCCAGCAGCAGCGAGGGGAAGACCCAGTACTTC	CASSSEGKTQYF
TRBJ2-5	.	TRBD2	16	TRBV27	TGTGCCAGCAGTTTTCGAGGGGGGGTAAAGCGGGAGTGGCAGTACTTC	CASSFRGGVKREWQYF
TRBJ1-1	.	TRBD1	14	TRBV6-5	TGTGCCAGCAAAGAGACAGGGGGGGGCACTGAAGCTTTCTTT	CASKETGGGTEAFF
TRBJ2-7	.	.	14	TRBV28	TGTGCCAGCAATAACCAGCAGTCAGCCTACGAGCAGTACTTC	CASNNQQSAYEQYF
TRBJ2-1	.	TRBD1	15	TRBV2	TGTGCCAGCAGTGAGAGAACAGGGGGCCGCGATGAGCAGTTCTTC	CASSERTGGRDEQFF
TRBJ2-3	.	.	16	TRBV3-1	TGTGCCAGCAGCCCCCGGGGGGCTAGAGAGGGAGATACGCAGTATTTT	CASSPRGAREGDTQYF
TRBJ2-7	few	TRBD2	14	TRBV4-1	TGCGCCAGCAGCCAACAATCCGGGGGGGACGAGCAGTACTTC	CASSQQSGGDEQYF
TRBJ1-4	.	.	16	TRBV10-3	TGTGCCATCAGTGCCTCTGCCCGGGACAAACGCGAAAAACTGTTTTTT	CAISASARDKREKLFF
TRBJ2-1	.	TRBD2	16	TRBV5-1	TGCGCCAGCAGCTTGGGATCTAGCGGGAACCTCAATGAGCAGTTCTTC	CASSLGSSGNLNEQFF
TRBJ2-3	.	TRBD2	16	TRBV6-1	TGTGCCAGCAGTGAAGCGCGGGGGGGCCGCACAGATACGCAGTATTTT	CASSEARGGRTDTQYF
TRBJ2-7	few	TRBD1	16	TRBV7-2	TGTGCCAGCAGCTTATTTCTCGGGACAGGGGATTACGAGCAGTACTTC	CASSLFLGTGDYEQYF
TRBJ2-1	few	TRBD2	17	TRBV7-9	TGTGCCAGCATCGCCTCGGGGGCGGGAGGATCCTACAATGAGCAGTTCTTC	CASIASGAGGSYNEQFF